The 32 T cell receptor beta chains reported below all come from one sample, sequenced in a study of T cells in Graves' hyperthyroidism and ophthalmopathy. Amplified TCR beta CDR3 regions derived from RNA transcripts. The primer set for the first-round RT-PCR of the TCR CDR3 was HTBI. TCRdb recomputed calls from the multiplex PCR reads with MiXCR, one row per CDR3 protein. The sample carries 600,000 or so distinct CDR3 sequences, under 20% recorded once. Sequencing was carried out using blood. The receptors come from a woman between 25 and 40 years old with Graves' hyperthyroidism.

The J gene is TRBJ2-4, the V gene TRBV10-3, with TRBD2 identical over 8 bases. Per germline, CDR1 ENHRY and CDR2 SYGVKD. V was clipped by 4 bases and J by 6 bases; unmatched bases: 5. The CDR3 totals 14 residues. Here the CDR3 reads CAISGGLGGNIQYF. The CDR3 coding sequence is TGTGCCATCAGTGGGGGACTAGGGGGAAACATTCAGTACTTC.

The table lists this clonotype with many counts. The chain combines TRBV28 with TRBJ2-7; D might be TRBD2 (6 bases). V lost 6 bases and J lost 6, with 27 bases in between. Germline CDR1 is MDHEN and CDR2 is SYDVKM. The length of the CDR3 is 17 residues. The CDR3: CASSRQRDLWDHAEQYF. The DNA of the CDR3 is TGTGCCAGCAGCCGTCAACGGGACTTATGGGACCACGCCGAGCAGTACTTC.

This clonotype was recorded at least ten times. The rearrangement joins TRBV7-8 to TRBJ2-7; 11 nucleotides align to TRBD1. The J segment lost 3 bases and the V segment lost 5 bases, leaving 3 bases of the junction unmatched. This CDR3 spans 14 amino acids. CDR1 is SGHVS, CDR2 FQNEAQ, per germline. The CDR3 loop is CASSPGQGDYEQYF. Written as DNA, the CDR3 is TGTGCCAGCAGCCCGGGACAGGGGGACTACGAGCAGTACTTC.

The chain carries TRBV2 and TRBJ2-5; TRBD2 might be the D (7 bases). V was pared by 5 bases and J by 5 bases, with 18 bases between. From germline, CDR1 is SNHLY and CDR2 FYNNEI. This CDR3 is 15 amino acids long. CDR3 nucleotide sequence: TGTGCCAGCAGTCGGGGGGCCTCCGCCACTGAGACCCAGTACTTC. Amino acid sequence: CASSRGASATETQYF.

In its sample, this clonotype was seen many times. The V gene is TRBV7-2, the J gene TRBJ1-2; D is unclear. The CDR3 covers 14 residues. The germline CDR1 and CDR2 sequences are SGHTA and FQGNSA. Trimming stripped 7 bases from V and 8 bases from J, with 20 bases between. The CDR3 DNA follows: TGTGCCAGCACCCCTAAATGGGCGAACGCAGGCTACACCTTC. Translation: CASTPKWANAGYTF.

This clonotype was seen ten or more times. The V call is TRBV28, the J call TRBJ1-4, with 7 bases matching TRBD1. Germline lookup yields CDR1 MDHEN and CDR2 SYDVKM. Trimming took 5 bases from V and 8 from J; bases not matched to a gene: 11. The CDR3 runs to 15 residues. CDR3 region: CASSPDRVRGEKLFF. The CDR3 DNA reads as TGTGCCAGCAGTCCCGACAGGGTACGAGGCGAAAAACTGTTTTTT.

Comments on this clonotype: A much larger clone differs from this one at a single base, so this may be a read error. The chain is built from TRBV2 and TRBJ1-2, with TRBD1 matching 7 bases. This CDR3 comprises 14 residues. Germline V gene sequence: CDR1 SNHLY, CDR2 FYNNEI. The CDR3 DNA sequence: TGTGCCGGCAGGGGGACGGGAGTACTTTATGGCTACACCTTC. It is translated as CAGRGTGVLYGYTF.

This chain uses TRBV5-5 with TRBJ2-1; tentatively, D is TRBD1 (6 bases). The CDR3 spans 16 residues. Trimming took 6 bases from V and 3 from J, leaving 19 bases between them. CDR1 and CDR2 (germline): SGHKS, YYEKEE (reference sequence). CDR3 nucleotides: TGTGCCAGCACCAAACCGGGACACTCGAACTACAATGAGCAGTTCTTC. It is translated as CASTKPGHSNYNEQFF.

This clonotype was recorded at least ten times. The chain combines TRBV12-5 with TRBJ2-7; D might be TRBD2 (6 bases). The CDR3 is 14 residues long. CDR1 and CDR2 (germline): LGHNT, FRNRAP. Between the trimmed V and J ends, which lost 3 bases and 2 bases, there was a span of 11 bases. DNA for the CDR3: TGTGCTAGTGGTTTTAGCGGATTAACCTACGAGCAGTACTTC. Amino acid sequence: CASGFSGLTYEQYF.

Points on this clonotype: Mismatch with germline at one junction end may stem from a read error. The J gene is TRBJ2-7, the V gene TRBV3-1; a weak D match, TRBD2 (7 bases). The CDR3 loop spans 15 amino acids. Germline V gene lookup returns CDR1 LGHDT and CDR2 YNNKEL (reference sequence). This CDR3 reads CASNQEYRGADEQYF. The CDR3 DNA reads as TGTGCCAGCAACCAAGAGTATCGGGGGGCGGACGAGCAGTACTTC.

This clonotype has only a few counts. A read error may account for a junction end that differs from germline. This sequence joins TRBV24-1 and TRBJ1-1, with D perhaps TRBD1 (5 bases). The CDR3 loop spans 14 amino acids. Per germline, CDR1 KGHDR and CDR2 SFDVKD. The CDR3 loop is CATRDSAGGAEAFF. CDR3 coding DNA: TGTGCCACCAGGGATTCGGCGGGGGGGGCTGAAGCTTTCTTT.

This clonotype occurred a few times. This chain links TRBV5-1 with TRBJ2-1, with TRBD2 matching over 7 bases. The J segment lost 5 bases and the V segment lost 2 bases, leaving 7 bases of the junction unmatched. The CDR3 has 15 residues. Germline assignment: CDR1 SGHRS and CDR2 YFSETQ. CDR3 residues: CASSLAGSTDNEQFF. The CDR3 nucleotides are TGCGCCAGCAGCTTAGCGGGGAGTACCGACAATGAGCAGTTCTTC.

This clonotype has more than one count but fewer than ten. This sequence joins TRBV30 and TRBJ2-3; the match to TRBD1 covers 8 bases. Losses at the gene ends were 0 bases for V and 5 bases for J; bases not matched to a gene: 7. CDR1 is GTSNPN and CDR2 is SVGIG in the germline V gene (reference sequence). This CDR3 comprises 15 residues. CDR3 loop: CAWSVKDRDGDTQYF. DNA of the CDR3: TGTGCCTGGAGTGTCAAGGACAGGGACGGAGATACGCAGTATTTT.

This clonotype has a handful of counts. The chain recombines TRBV19 with TRBJ1-1; the D gene is possibly TRBD1 (6 bases). The V end was cut by 8 bases, the J end by 1 base, with 23 bases between. Per germline, CDR1 LNHDA and CDR2 SQIVND (reference sequence). The CDR3 extends over 17 amino acids. The CDR3 DNA sequence: TGTGCCAGTGAGGACAGAAACCTTGGGAGGCGGAACACTGAAGCTTTCTTT. This encodes CASEDRNLGRRNTEAFF.

In its sample, this clonotype was seen many times. The genes are TRBV10-3 and TRBJ2-3; D remains unclear. V shed 1 base and J shed 2 bases, with 13 bases lying between them. Germline V CDR1 and CDR2: ENHRY, SYGVKD. The CDR3 is 16 amino acids. CDR3 sequence reads: CAISEFEYGSTDTQYF. The CDR3 bases are TGTGCCATCAGTGAGTTCGAATATGGATCCACAGATACGCAGTATTTT.

This clonotype was recorded at least ten times. The J gene is TRBJ2-7, the V gene TRBV11-3, with 11 bases that match TRBD1. V trimming: 5 bases; J trimming: 4 bases; junction bases outside the gene matches: 13. The CDR3 is 17 amino acids. Germline V lookup: CDR1 SGHNT, CDR2 YENEEA. The CDR3 here is CASSRASGQGVSYEQYF. The CDR3 DNA is TGTGCCAGCAGCAGGGCCTCGGGACAGGGGGTCAGTTACGAGCAGTACTTC.

In this sample, this clonotype turned up many times. The chain combines TRBV11-3 with TRBJ2-1; D gene uncertain. The V end lost 4 bases, the J end lost 9 bases, and 16 bases lay between the germline ends. Per the germline V gene, CDR1 is SGHNT and CDR2 is YENEEA. The CDR3 sequence is 14 residues long. CDR3 sequence (DNA): TGTGCCAGCAGCTCCTACACCCAGCAGCGTGAGCAGTTCTTC. As protein: CASSSYTQQREQFF.

This clonotype showed up just a few times. The rearrangement joins TRBV4-1 to TRBJ2-3; D may match TRBD1 or TRBD2 (6 bases each). The length of the CDR3 is 14 residues. V lost 1 base to trimming and J lost 11 bases, with 16 bases between them. Germline V gives CDR1 MGHRA, CDR2 YSYEKL. This chain's CDR3 is CASSQGWGAGLQYF. The CDR3 DNA is TGCGCCAGCAGCCAAGGCTGGGGGGCGGGACTGCAGTATTTT.

In this sample, this clonotype turned up many times. The chain employs TRBV6-6 and TRBJ2-5, with 14 bases matching TRBD2. Germline V gene lookup returns CDR1 MNHNY and CDR2 SVGAGI (reference sequence). The ends lost 0 bases at V and 2 bases at J; junction bases unmatched: 2. This CDR3 region has 17 residues. CDR3 sequence (DNA): TGTGCCAGCAGTTACTCAGGACTAGCGGGAGGACAAGAGACCCAGTACTTC. This codes for CASSYSGLAGGQETQYF.

This chain uses TRBV19 with TRBJ2-1, with 13 nucleotides matching TRBD2. The CDR3 sequence is 14 residues long. Germline V gene lookup returns CDR1 LNHDA and CDR2 SQIVND (reference sequence). V gave up 7 bases and J gave up 9 bases; unmatched junction bases: 6. CDR3 bases: TGTGCCAGTAAACGGACTAGCGGGAGTGTTGAGCAGTTCTTC. Its translation is CASKRTSGSVEQFF.

This clonotype came up many times. The chain combines TRBV11-2 with TRBJ2-4; TRBD2 matches at 7 bases. The CDR3 runs 15 residues. From germline, CDR1 is SGHAT and CDR2 FQNNGV. V lost 1 base to trimming and J lost 3 bases; unmatched junction nucleotides: 3. The CDR3 loop reads CASSLVSGGKNIQYF. The DNA of the CDR3 is TGTGCCAGCAGCTTAGTCTCGGGAGGCAAAAACATTCAGTACTTC.

The table lists this clonotype with a few counts. This chain uses TRBV20-1 with TRBJ2-5; D unclear. Trimming left V 6 bases short and J 2 bases short, with 10 bases between. The CDR3 is 12 residues long. Germline CDR1 is DFQATT and CDR2 is SNEGSKA (reference sequence). CDR3 residues: CSASPLQETQYF. The CDR3 nucleotides read TGCAGTGCCTCTCCCCTACAAGAGACCCAGTACTTC.

The sample holds a few counts of this clonotype. This CDR3 is CSASDRGSYEQYF. CDR3 DNA sequence: TGCAGTGCCAGTGACAGGGGATCCTACGAGCAGTACTTC. The rearrangement joins TRBV20-1 to TRBJ2-7; 8 positions match TRBD1. V dropped 6 bases and J dropped 1; count of bases not matched to a gene: 5. The CDR3 is made up of 13 amino acids. Germline CDR1 and CDR2: DFQATT and SNEGSKA (reference sequence).

The chain joins TRBV25-1 to TRBJ2-7; no reliable D call. The germline gives CDR1 MGHDK, CDR2 SYGVNS. V was clipped by 3 bases and J by 3 bases, with 9 bases between them. This CDR3 is 13 amino acids long. In DNA form, the CDR3 reads TGTGCCAGCAGTGATTGGAGAGACTACGAGCAGTACTTC. Its protein is CASSDWRDYEQYF.

Ten or more counts support this clonotype. This chain uses TRBV6-1 with TRBJ1-5, with no clear D. V was pared by 6 bases and J by 9 bases, with 15 bases between. This CDR3 is 13 amino acids long. Germline V CDR1 and CDR2: MNHNS, SASEGT. This CDR3 is CASRSDIRSPQHF. The CDR3 region has the DNA TGTGCCAGCAGATCAGACATCCGGTCGCCCCAGCATTTT.

V and J are TRBV7-9 and TRBJ1-4, with 10 positions matching TRBD1. The trim removed 3 bases at V and 10 bases at J, leaving 5 bases unmatched. This CDR3 spans 14 amino acids. Looked up from germline, CDR1 is SEHNR and CDR2 is FQNEAQ (reference sequence). The CDR3 spells CASSLGTGARKLFF. The CDR3 bases are TGTGCCAGCAGCTTGGGGACAGGGGCGCGAAAACTGTTTTTT.

In its sample, this clonotype was seen many times. The rearrangement links TRBV6-1 to TRBJ1-5; D ambiguous. Germline CDR1 reads MNHNS; CDR2 reads SASEGT. The CDR3 is 13 amino acids. V was trimmed by 6 bases and J by 5 bases, leaving 11 bases between them. CDR3 region: CASSRVPHQPQHF. As DNA, the CDR3 is TGTGCCAGCAGCCGGGTGCCACATCAGCCCCAGCATTTT.

The table lists this clonotype with many counts. This sequence joins TRBV6-2 or TRBV6-3 and TRBJ2-7; D ambiguous. The V gene lost 6 bases and the J gene lost 2 bases, with 8 bases spanning the gap. The CDR3 contains 12 residues. Germline V gene data show CDR1 as MNHEY and CDR2 as SVGEGT. The CDR3 coding sequence is TGTGCCAGCAGGGCCAAGACCTACGAGCAGTACTTC. It yields the protein CASRAKTYEQYF.

This clonotype was observed many times. This chain uses TRBV30 with TRBJ1-1, with 7 bases aligning to TRBD1. Trimming removed 7 bases from V and 0 bases from J; junction bases left unmatched: 8. Looked up from germline, CDR1 is GTSNPN and CDR2 is SVGIG (reference sequence). The CDR3 sequence is 14 residues long. Here the CDR3 DNA reads TGTGCCTCAATTCCAGGGGGTCTGAACACTGAAGCTTTCTTT. Its protein product is CASIPGGLNTEAFF. The variable domain in full, with the rest retrieved from reference TRBV30 and TRBJ1-1, is SQTIHQWPATLVQPVGSPLSLECTVEGTSNPNLYWYRQAAGRGLQLLFYSVGIGQISSEVPQNLSASRPQDRQFILSSKKLLLSDSGFYLCASIPGGLNTEAFFGQGTRLTVV.

The genes are TRBV9 and TRBJ2-1; 9 nucleotides match TRBD2. Germline CDR1 and CDR2: SGDLS and YYNGEE. This CDR3 contains 16 residues. With V trimmed by 1 base and J by 5 bases, 7 bases remained unmatched. The CDR3 DNA reads as TGTGCCAGCAGCGTATCAGGACTAGCGACTAACAATGAGCAGTTCTTC. Its translation is CASSVSGLATNNEQFF.

This chain links TRBV3-1 with TRBJ2-7, with D possibly matching TRBD1 (5 bases). V lost 1 base, J lost 0 bases, and 13 bases lay in between. Germline V gene lookup returns CDR1 LGHDT and CDR2 YNNKEL (reference sequence). The length of the CDR3 is 16 residues. The CDR3 region is CASSQVRQSLSYEQYF. The CDR3 DNA follows: TGTGCCAGCAGCCAAGTAAGACAGTCCCTCTCCTACGAGCAGTACTTC.

The V gene is TRBV6-1, the J gene TRBJ2-1, with unresolved D. The CDR3 totals 14 residues. Trimming took off 0 bases at V and 5 bases at J, with 8 bases between the two ends. CDR1 is MNHNS, CDR2 SASEGT, per germline. CDR3 sequence (DNA): TGTGCCAGCAGTGAAGCCCATCCTCACAATGAGCAGTTCTTC. Translation gives CASSEAHPHNEQFF.